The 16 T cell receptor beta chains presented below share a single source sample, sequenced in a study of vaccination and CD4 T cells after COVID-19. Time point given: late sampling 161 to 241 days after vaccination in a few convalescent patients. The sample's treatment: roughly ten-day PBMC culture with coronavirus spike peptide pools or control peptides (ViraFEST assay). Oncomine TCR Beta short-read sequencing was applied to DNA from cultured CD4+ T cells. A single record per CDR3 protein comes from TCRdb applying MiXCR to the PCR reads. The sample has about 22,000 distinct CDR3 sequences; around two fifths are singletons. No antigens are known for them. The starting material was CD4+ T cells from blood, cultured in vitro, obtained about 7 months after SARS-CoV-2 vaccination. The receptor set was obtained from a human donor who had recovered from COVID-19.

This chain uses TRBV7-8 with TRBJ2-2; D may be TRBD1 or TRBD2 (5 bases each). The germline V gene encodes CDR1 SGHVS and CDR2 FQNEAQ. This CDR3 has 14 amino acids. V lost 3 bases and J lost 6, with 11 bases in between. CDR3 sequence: CASSLLVGAGELFF. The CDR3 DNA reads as TGTGCCAGCAGCTTGCTAGTGGGGGCCGGGGAGCTGTTTTTT.

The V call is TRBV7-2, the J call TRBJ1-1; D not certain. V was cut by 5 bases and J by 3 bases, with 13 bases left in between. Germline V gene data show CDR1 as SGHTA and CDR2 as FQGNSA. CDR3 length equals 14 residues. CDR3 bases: TGTGCCAGCAGCCCGGGCCATGCGTACACTGAAGCTTTCTTT. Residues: CASSPGHAYTEAFF.

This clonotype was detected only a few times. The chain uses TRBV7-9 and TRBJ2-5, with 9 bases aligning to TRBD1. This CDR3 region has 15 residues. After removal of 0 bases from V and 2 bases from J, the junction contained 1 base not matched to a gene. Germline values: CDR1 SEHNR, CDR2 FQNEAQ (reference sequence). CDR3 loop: CASSLAGTGQETQYF. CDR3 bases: TGTGCCAGCAGCTTAGCCGGGACAGGGCAAGAGACCCAGTACTTC.

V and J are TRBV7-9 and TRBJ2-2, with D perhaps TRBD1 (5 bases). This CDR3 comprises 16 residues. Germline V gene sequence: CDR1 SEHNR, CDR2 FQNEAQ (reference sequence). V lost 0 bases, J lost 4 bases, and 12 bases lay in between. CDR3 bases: TGTGCCAGCAGCTTAGCGTGGGGCTTACTCACCGGGGAGCTGTTTTTT. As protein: CASSLAWGLLTGELFF.

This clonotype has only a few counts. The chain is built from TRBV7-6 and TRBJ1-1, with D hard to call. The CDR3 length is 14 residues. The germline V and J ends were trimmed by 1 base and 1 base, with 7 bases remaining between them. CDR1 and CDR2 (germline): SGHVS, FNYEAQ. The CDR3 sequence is CASSLVIGNTEAFF. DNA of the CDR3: TGTGCCAGCAGCTTAGTGATCGGGAACACTGAAGCTTTCTTT.

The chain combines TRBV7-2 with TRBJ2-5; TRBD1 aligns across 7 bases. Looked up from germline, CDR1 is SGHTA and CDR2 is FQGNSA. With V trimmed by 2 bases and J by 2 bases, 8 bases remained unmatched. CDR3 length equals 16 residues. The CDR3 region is CASSLWTGASQETQYF. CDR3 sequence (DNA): TGTGCCAGCAGCTTATGGACAGGAGCCTCACAAGAGACCCAGTACTTC.

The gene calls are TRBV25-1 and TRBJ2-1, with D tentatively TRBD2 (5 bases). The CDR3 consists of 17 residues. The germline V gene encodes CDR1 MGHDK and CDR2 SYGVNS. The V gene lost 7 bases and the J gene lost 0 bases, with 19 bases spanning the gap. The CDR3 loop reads CASISPVVRDSYNEQFF. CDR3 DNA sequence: TGTGCCAGCATTAGTCCGGTGGTGAGGGACTCCTACAATGAGCAGTTCTTC.

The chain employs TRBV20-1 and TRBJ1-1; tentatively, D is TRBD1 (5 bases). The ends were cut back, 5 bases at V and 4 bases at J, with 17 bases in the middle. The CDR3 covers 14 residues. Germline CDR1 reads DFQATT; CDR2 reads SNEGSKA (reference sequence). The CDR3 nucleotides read TGCAGTGCTTTCACCGGGACGGCGGGCACTGAAGCTTTCTTT. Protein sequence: CSAFTGTAGTEAFF.

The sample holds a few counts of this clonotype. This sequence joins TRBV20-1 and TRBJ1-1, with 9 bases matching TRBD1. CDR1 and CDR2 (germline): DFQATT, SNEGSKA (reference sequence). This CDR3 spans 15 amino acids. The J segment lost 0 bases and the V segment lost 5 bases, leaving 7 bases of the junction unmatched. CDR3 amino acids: CSARPGTGMNTEAFF. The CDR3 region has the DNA TGCAGTGCTCGACCCGGGACAGGGATGAACACTGAAGCTTTCTTT.

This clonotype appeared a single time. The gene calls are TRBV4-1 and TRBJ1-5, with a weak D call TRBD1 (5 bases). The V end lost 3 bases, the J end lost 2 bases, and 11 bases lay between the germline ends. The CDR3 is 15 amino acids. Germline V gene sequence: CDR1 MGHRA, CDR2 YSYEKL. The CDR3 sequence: CASSQRGFGNQPQHF. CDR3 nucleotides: TGCGCCAGCAGCCAGAGGGGATTTGGCAATCAGCCCCAGCATTTT.

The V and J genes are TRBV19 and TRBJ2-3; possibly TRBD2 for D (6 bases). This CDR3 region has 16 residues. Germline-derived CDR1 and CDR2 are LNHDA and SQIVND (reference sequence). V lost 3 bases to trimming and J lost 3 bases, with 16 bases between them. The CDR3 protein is CASSIGGARWTDTQYF. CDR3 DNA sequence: TGTGCCAGTAGTATTGGAGGGGCCAGGTGGACAGATACGCAGTATTTT.

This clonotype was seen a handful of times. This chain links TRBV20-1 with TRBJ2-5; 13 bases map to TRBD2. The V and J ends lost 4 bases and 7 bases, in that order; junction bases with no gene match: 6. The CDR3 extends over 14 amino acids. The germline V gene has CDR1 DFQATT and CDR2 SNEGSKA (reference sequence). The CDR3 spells CSANGLAGDGTQYF. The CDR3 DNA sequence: TGCAGTGCTAACGGACTAGCGGGAGATGGGACCCAGTACTTC.

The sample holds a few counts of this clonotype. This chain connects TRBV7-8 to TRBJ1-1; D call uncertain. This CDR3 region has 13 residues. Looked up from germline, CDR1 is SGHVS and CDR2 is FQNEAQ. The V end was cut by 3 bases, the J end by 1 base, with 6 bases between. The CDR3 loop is CASSFAWNTEAFF. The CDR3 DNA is TGTGCCAGCAGCTTCGCATGGAACACTGAAGCTTTCTTT.

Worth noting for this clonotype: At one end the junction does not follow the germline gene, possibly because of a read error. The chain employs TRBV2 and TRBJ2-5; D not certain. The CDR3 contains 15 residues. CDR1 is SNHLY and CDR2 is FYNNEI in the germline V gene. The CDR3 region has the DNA TGTGCCAGCAGACCCCTTGCGCGCATTCAAGAGACCCAGCACTTC. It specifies CASRPLARIQETQHF.

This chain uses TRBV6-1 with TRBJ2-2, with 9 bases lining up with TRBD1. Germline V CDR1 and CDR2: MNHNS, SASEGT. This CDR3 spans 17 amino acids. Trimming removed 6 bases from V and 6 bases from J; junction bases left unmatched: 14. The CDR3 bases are TGTGCCAGCAGCCCACACAGGGGGCGTATTATCGCCGGGGAGCTGTTTTTT. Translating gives CASSPHRGRIIAGELFF.

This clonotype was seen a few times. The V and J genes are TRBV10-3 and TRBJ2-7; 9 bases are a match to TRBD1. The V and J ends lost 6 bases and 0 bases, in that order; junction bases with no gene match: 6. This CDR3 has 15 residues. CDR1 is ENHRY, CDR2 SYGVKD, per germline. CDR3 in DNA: TGTGCCATCAGGGAAGGGACAGGGAGCTCCTACGAGCAGTACTTC. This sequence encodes CAIREGTGSSYEQYF.